This TCR beta chain emerged from a study of radiotherapy plus CTLA-4 blockade in lung cancer. Looking at the study overall: The study recorded objective responses in around 18% of patients and disease control in approximately 31%. Study-level results: Interferon-beta, together with early blood T cell clone dynamics, reportedly best predicted response. In blood, TCR clones derived from the tumor expanded after radiotherapy plus ipilimumab.

In the case of this clone: Its antigen is currently unknown.

V was clipped by 6 bases and J by 2 bases, with 12 bases between them. This CDR3 has 14 residues. The germline V gene encodes CDR1 LNHDA and CDR2 SQIVND (reference sequence). TCRdb's table, derived via immunoSEQ multiplex PCR, lists solely in-frame clones and lacks some. This sample has around 85,000 clones, with more than 75% found just once. Sequencing used peripheral blood, obtained from a patient treated with radiotherapy plus ipilimumab. The TCR sequence derives from a human donor with non-small cell lung cancer who had a partial response to radiotherapy plus ipilimumab. The genes are TRBV19 and TRBJ2-3; tentative D call: TRBD1 (5 bases). CDR3 sequence (DNA): TGTGCCAGTAGCCCTCCAGGGATCACAGATACGCAGTATTTT. It specifies CASSPPGITDTQYF.